This TCR beta chain emerged from a study of vaccination and CD4 T cells after COVID-19. Study background: Typically, post-vaccine samples were obtained a median about 79 days after dose two, within a range of 14 to 241.

The treatment denotes: roughly 10-day PBMC culture with coronavirus spike peptide pools or control peptides (ViraFEST assay). The Oncomine TCR Beta short-read assay sequenced DNA from cultured CD4+ T cells. Each CDR3 protein gets one entry after TCRdb re-called the PCR reads with MiXCR. Of several thousand distinct CDR3 sequences listed, 73% are singletons. This clonotype has a handful of counts. Its antigen is unknown. The sample comprised CD4+ T cells from blood, cultured in vitro. The source is a human donor who had recovered from COVID-19.

In nucleotides, the CDR3 is TGCGCCACCACTAGACAGCTAAATCAGCCCCAGCATTTT. This gives the protein CATTRQLNQPQHF. The V and J genes are TRBV10-2 and TRBJ1-5, with D tentatively TRBD1 (5 bases). Trimming stripped 10 bases from V and 4 bases from J, with 14 bases between. Germline values: CDR1 WSHSY, CDR2 SAAADI. The CDR3 length is 13 residues.